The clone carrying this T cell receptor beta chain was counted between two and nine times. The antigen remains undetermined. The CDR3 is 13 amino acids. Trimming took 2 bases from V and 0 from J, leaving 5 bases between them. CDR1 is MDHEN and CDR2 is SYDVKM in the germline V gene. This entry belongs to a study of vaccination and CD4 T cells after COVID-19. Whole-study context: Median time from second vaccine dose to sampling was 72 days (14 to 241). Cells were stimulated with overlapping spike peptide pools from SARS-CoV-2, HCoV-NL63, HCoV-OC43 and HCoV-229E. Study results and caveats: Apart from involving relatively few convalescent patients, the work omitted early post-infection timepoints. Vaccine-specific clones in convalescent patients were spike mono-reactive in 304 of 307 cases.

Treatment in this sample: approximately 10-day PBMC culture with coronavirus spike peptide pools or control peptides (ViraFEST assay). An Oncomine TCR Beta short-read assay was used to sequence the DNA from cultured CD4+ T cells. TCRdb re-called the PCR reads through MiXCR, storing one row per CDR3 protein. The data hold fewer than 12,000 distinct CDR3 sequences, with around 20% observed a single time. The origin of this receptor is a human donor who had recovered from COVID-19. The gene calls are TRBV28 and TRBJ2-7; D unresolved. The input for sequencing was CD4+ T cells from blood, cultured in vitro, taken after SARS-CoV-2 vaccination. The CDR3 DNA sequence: TGTGCCAGCAGTTTAAAGCGCTCCTACGAGCAGTACTTC. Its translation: CASSLKRSYEQYF.